This is a list of T cell receptor beta chains from one sample in a study of cytomegalovirus exposure and HLA in healthy donors. Clones were read by immunoSEQ multiplex PCR, and TCRdb kept only the in-frame ones, dropping some. This sample yields hundreds of thousands of clones, of which roughly 85% are seen a single time; about 0.8% belongs to the top ten. Specimen: PBMCs. The receptors shown here come from a woman aged 18-29 years in good health and CMV-seronegative. Each CDR3 is given with its conserved first and last residue. Each record gives: D gene, clone size, J gene, V gene, CDR3 DNA, CDR3 protein. The D gene is left open where the match is weak. Some rows have no size entry. The others give once, few or many, or a class for an expanded clone.

d_call: TRBD1
clone_size: once
j_call: TRBJ1-6
v_call: TRBV30
cdr3_nt: TGTGCCTGGGGCCGGGACAGCCTTTCCTATAATTCACCCCTCCACTTT
cdr3_aa: CAWGRDSLSYNSPLHF

d_call: NA
clone_size: NA
j_call: TRBJ2-3
v_call: TRBV7-3
cdr3_nt: TGTGCCAGCAGCTTAAGCGGGACGGATACGCAGTATTTT
cdr3_aa: CASSLSGTDTQYF

d_call: NA
clone_size: NA
j_call: TRBJ1-4
v_call: TRBV14
cdr3_nt: TGTGCCAGCAGCCAAGTAACAGGTTGGAATGAAAAACTGTTTTTT
cdr3_aa: CASSQVTGWNEKLFF

d_call: TRBD1
clone_size: NA
j_call: TRBJ1-2
v_call: TRBV27
cdr3_nt: TGTGCCAGCAGCTGGGACAGGGGGCGTTGGGGCTACACCTTC
cdr3_aa: CASSWDRGRWGYTF

d_call: TRBD2
clone_size: NA
j_call: TRBJ2-7
v_call: TRBV28
cdr3_nt: TGTGCCAGCAGGACACCCGGGGAGGGGCGGAACGAGCAGTACTTC
cdr3_aa: CASRTPGEGRNEQYF

d_call: TRBD1
clone_size: NA
j_call: TRBJ2-5
v_call: TRBV28
cdr3_nt: TGTGCCAGCAGTACACAGGGGGCCTGGGAGACCCAGTACTTC
cdr3_aa: CASSTQGAWETQYF

d_call: TRBD1
clone_size: NA
j_call: TRBJ1-2
v_call: TRBV29-1
cdr3_nt: TGCAGCGTGAGGGGGCAGGGACCCTATGGCTACACCTTC
cdr3_aa: CSVRGQGPYGYTF

d_call: TRBD2
clone_size: NA
j_call: TRBJ2-3
v_call: TRBV14
cdr3_nt: TGTGCCAGCAGCCCGGGACTAGCGGGGGCCTCGTATAGCACAGATACGCAGTATTTT
cdr3_aa: CASSPGLAGASYSTDTQYF

d_call: NA
clone_size: NA
j_call: TRBJ2-1
v_call: TRBV2
cdr3_nt: TGTGCCAGCTCGGACAGCCCAACCCAAAGCTCCTACAATGAGCAGTTCTTC
cdr3_aa: CASSDSPTQSSYNEQFF

d_call: NA
clone_size: NA
j_call: TRBJ2-2
v_call: TRBV19
cdr3_nt: TGTGCCAGTAGCCCGGGACTCCCGAACACCGGGGAGCTGTTTTTT
cdr3_aa: CASSPGLPNTGELFF

d_call: TRBD1
clone_size: NA
j_call: TRBJ1-4
v_call: TRBV6-5
cdr3_nt: TGTGCCAGCAGGTCCAGGGGGCAGTTTAATGAAAAACTGTTTTTT
cdr3_aa: CASRSRGQFNEKLFF

d_call: NA
clone_size: NA
j_call: TRBJ2-4
v_call: TRBV18
cdr3_nt: TGTGCCAGCTCACCACCGCGGGCAGTCAAAAACATTCAGTACTTC
cdr3_aa: CASSPPRAVKNIQYF

d_call: NA
clone_size: NA
j_call: TRBJ1-1
v_call: TRBV29-1
cdr3_nt: TGCAGCGTTGAACAGATCACGGGGGGGAACACTGAAGCTTTCTTT
cdr3_aa: CSVEQITGGNTEAFF

d_call: TRBD1
clone_size: NA
j_call: TRBJ2-7
v_call: TRBV5-1
cdr3_nt: TGCGCCAGCAGCTTGGGGGACAGACCAAACTACGAGCAGTACTTC
cdr3_aa: CASSLGDRPNYEQYF

d_call: NA
clone_size: NA
j_call: TRBJ2-7
v_call: TRBV2
cdr3_nt: TGTGCCAGCACCGGTGAGGTTACCTACGAGCAGTACTTC
cdr3_aa: CASTGEVTYEQYF

d_call: TRBD2
clone_size: NA
j_call: TRBJ2-6
v_call: TRBV5-1
cdr3_nt: TGCGCCAGCAGCTTGGTGGCGGGGGGAACAGGGGCCAACGTCCTGACTTTC
cdr3_aa: CASSLVAGGTGANVLTF

d_call: NA
clone_size: NA
j_call: TRBJ1-5
v_call: TRBV6-9
cdr3_nt: TGTGCCAGCAGCTGTCGAAATTCGACACCTTCATCCCATACGGGCAATCAGCCCCAGCATTTT
cdr3_aa: CASSCRNSTPSSHTGNQPQHF

d_call: NA
clone_size: NA
j_call: TRBJ2-1
v_call: TRBV6-5
cdr3_nt: TGTGCCAGCAGTTACCGGGTTTGGTCCTCGGATGAGCAGTTCTTC
cdr3_aa: CASSYRVWSSDEQFF

d_call: NA
clone_size: NA
j_call: TRBJ1-2
v_call: TRBV6-1
cdr3_nt: TGTGCCAGCAGTGGGAGTTGGAGGGACGGCTACACCTTC
cdr3_aa: CASSGSWRDGYTF

d_call: NA
clone_size: NA
j_call: TRBJ2-7
v_call: TRBV28
cdr3_nt: TGTGCCAGCAGTTTTCCCCTATACGAGCAGTACTTC
cdr3_aa: CASSFPLYEQYF

d_call: TRBD1
clone_size: NA
j_call: TRBJ1-2
v_call: TRBV12-5
cdr3_nt: TGTGCTAGTGGTTTGGTACTGGGACAGGGGGTTCACTATGGCTACACCTTC
cdr3_aa: CASGLVLGQGVHYGYTF

d_call: TRBD1
clone_size: NA
j_call: TRBJ2-7
v_call: TRBV30
cdr3_nt: TGTGCCTGGAGCTCAGGCGGGACAGGGGGTTACGAGCAGTACTTC
cdr3_aa: CAWSSGGTGGYEQYF

d_call: NA
clone_size: once
j_call: TRBJ1-6
v_call: TRBV25-1
cdr3_nt: TGTGCCAGCAGTGCCCCCCTGGGGGGGGGCTCGGGGTCACCCCTCCACTTT
cdr3_aa: CASSAPLGGGSGSPLHF

d_call: TRBD2
clone_size: NA
j_call: TRBJ2-5
v_call: TRBV11-2
cdr3_nt: TGTGCCAGCAGCCTAAGGCCGGCGGGGGGGGCGGATGGAGAGACCCAGTACTTC
cdr3_aa: CASSLRPAGGADGETQYF

d_call: NA
clone_size: NA
j_call: TRBJ2-1
v_call: TRBV27
cdr3_nt: TGTGCCAGCAAACAGACCGAGCAGTTCTTC
cdr3_aa: CASKQTEQFF

d_call: NA
clone_size: NA
j_call: TRBJ2-5
v_call: TRBV6-6
cdr3_nt: TGTGCCAGCAGTTACTCAGGGGTCCAAGAGACCCAGTACTTC
cdr3_aa: CASSYSGVQETQYF

d_call: TRBD2
clone_size: NA
j_call: TRBJ2-1
v_call: TRBV29-1
cdr3_nt: TGCAGCGTTGACGCTAGCGGGGGTTACAATGAGCAGTTCTTC
cdr3_aa: CSVDASGGYNEQFF

d_call: NA
clone_size: NA
j_call: TRBJ2-7
v_call: TRBV18
cdr3_nt: TGTGCCAGCTCACCTACCGAGGGGGCCTACGAGCAGTACTTC
cdr3_aa: CASSPTEGAYEQYF

d_call: NA
clone_size: NA
j_call: TRBJ2-1
v_call: TRBV13
cdr3_nt: TGTGCCAGCAGCTTAGACCGGGTGGGGGGTCATGAGCAGTTCTTC
cdr3_aa: CASSLDRVGGHEQFF

d_call: NA
clone_size: NA
j_call: TRBJ1-1
v_call: TRBV2
cdr3_nt: TGTGCCAGCAGTGAATCGGGGGGGTATACTGAAGCTTTCTTT
cdr3_aa: CASSESGGYTEAFF

d_call: TRBD2
clone_size: NA
j_call: TRBJ2-1
v_call: TRBV6-4
cdr3_nt: TGTGCCAGCAGTTCAGCGGGAGATGGCAATGAGCAGTTCTTC
cdr3_aa: CASSSAGDGNEQFF

d_call: TRBD1
clone_size: NA
j_call: TRBJ2-1
v_call: TRBV19
cdr3_nt: TGTGCCAGTAAGGGGGACAGGCACAATGAGCAGTTCTTC
cdr3_aa: CASKGDRHNEQFF

d_call: NA
clone_size: NA
j_call: TRBJ2-2
v_call: TRBV6-1
cdr3_nt: TGTGCCAGCAGGGTGACAGGAATCCACACCGGGGAGCTGTTTTTT
cdr3_aa: CASRVTGIHTGELFF

d_call: NA
clone_size: NA
j_call: TRBJ1-4
v_call: TRBV25-1
cdr3_nt: TGTGCCAGCAGTGAATTTGGAGAGAATGAAAAACTGTTTTTT
cdr3_aa: CASSEFGENEKLFF

d_call: TRBD2
clone_size: NA
j_call: TRBJ2-5
v_call: TRBV7-6
cdr3_nt: TGTGCCAGCAGCTCATCCTCGACTAGCCCCCAGAGGTCCACCCAGTACTTC
cdr3_aa: CASSSSSTSPQRSTQYF

d_call: TRBD1
clone_size: once
j_call: TRBJ2-7
v_call: TRBV27
cdr3_nt: TGTGCCAGCACCCCGGACAGGGAAATACACGAGCAGTACTTC
cdr3_aa: CASTPDREIHEQYF

d_call: NA
clone_size: NA
j_call: TRBJ2-7
v_call: TRBV28
cdr3_nt: TGTGCCAGCAGATCCCGGGGTCTTTCCTCCTACGAGCAGTACTTC
cdr3_aa: CASRSRGLSSYEQYF

d_call: NA
clone_size: NA
j_call: TRBJ2-5
v_call: TRBV6-5
cdr3_nt: TGTGCCAGCACCAACACTGGGGGGTTGTGGGAGACCCAGTACTTC
cdr3_aa: CASTNTGGLWETQYF

d_call: NA
clone_size: NA
j_call: TRBJ1-1
v_call: TRBV27
cdr3_nt: TGTGCCAGCAGTTTTGGGCCGACGAACACTGAAGCTTTCTTT
cdr3_aa: CASSFGPTNTEAFF

d_call: NA
clone_size: NA
j_call: TRBJ1-2
v_call: TRBV30
cdr3_nt: TGTGCCTATATCAGGGCTTTCTATGGCTACACCTTC
cdr3_aa: CAYIRAFYGYTF

d_call: TRBD2
clone_size: NA
j_call: TRBJ2-7
v_call: TRBV4-1
cdr3_nt: TGCGCCAGCAGCGAGCTAGGACTAGCGGGAGACGAGCAGTACTTC
cdr3_aa: CASSELGLAGDEQYF

d_call: TRBD1
clone_size: once
j_call: TRBJ1-5
v_call: TRBV2
cdr3_nt: TGTGCCAGCACCCCGAGCCGACAGGGAGAGACCCAGCATTTT
cdr3_aa: CASTPSRQGETQHF

d_call: TRBD2
clone_size: NA
j_call: TRBJ2-7
v_call: TRBV2
cdr3_nt: TGTGCCAGCAGACTAGCGGAAAACAACTACGAGCAGTACTTC
cdr3_aa: CASRLAENNYEQYF

d_call: NA
clone_size: few
j_call: TRBJ2-2
v_call: TRBV11-3
cdr3_nt: TGTGCCAGCAGCTTAATATTCGGGAGGGAGCTGTTTTTT
cdr3_aa: CASSLIFGRELFF

d_call: NA
clone_size: NA
j_call: TRBJ2-5
v_call: TRBV4-1
cdr3_nt: TGCGCCAGCAGCCAAGATACAAGAACCCAGTACTTC
cdr3_aa: CASSQDTRTQYF

d_call: TRBD1
clone_size: NA
j_call: TRBJ2-3
v_call: TRBV7-3
cdr3_nt: TGTGCCAGCAGCACCAGGGACAGCGAACAGTATTTT
cdr3_aa: CASSTRDSEQYF

d_call: NA
clone_size: NA
j_call: TRBJ2-1
v_call: TRBV28
cdr3_nt: TGTGCCAGCAGTTTGTGGGACTCCAATGAGCAGTTCTTC
cdr3_aa: CASSLWDSNEQFF

d_call: TRBD2
clone_size: NA
j_call: TRBJ2-7
v_call: TRBV29-1
cdr3_nt: TGCAGCGTGTCGGGGGGGAGCTACGAGCAGTACTTC
cdr3_aa: CSVSGGSYEQYF

d_call: NA
clone_size: few
j_call: TRBJ1-2
v_call: TRBV28
cdr3_nt: TGTGCCAGCAGTTTGGGAGGGACTGCCCAAAACTATGGCTACACCTTC
cdr3_aa: CASSLGGTAQNYGYTF

d_call: NA
clone_size: NA
j_call: TRBJ1-5
v_call: TRBV5-1
cdr3_nt: TGCGCCAGCAGCTTAGGGGGTGTTAATCAGCCCCAGCATTTT
cdr3_aa: CASSLGGVNQPQHF

d_call: NA
clone_size: NA
j_call: TRBJ2-7
v_call: TRBV27
cdr3_nt: TGTGCCAGCAGTCTTACAGGTTTCTACGAGCAGTACTTC
cdr3_aa: CASSLTGFYEQYF

d_call: TRBD2
clone_size: few
j_call: TRBJ2-1
v_call: TRBV29-1
cdr3_nt: TGCAGCGTAGCGAGACTAGCGGGAGTCGACAATGAGCAGTTCTTC
cdr3_aa: CSVARLAGVDNEQFF

d_call: NA
clone_size: NA
j_call: TRBJ1-2
v_call: TRBV9
cdr3_nt: TGTGCCAGCACCTCCGAGGCAGGGGTGGGTGGCTACACCTTC
cdr3_aa: CASTSEAGVGGYTF

d_call: NA
clone_size: NA
j_call: TRBJ1-2
v_call: TRBV27
cdr3_nt: TGTGCCAGCAGCCCGGGGGGGGGAAGCTATGGCTACACCTTC
cdr3_aa: CASSPGGGSYGYTF

d_call: TRBD2
clone_size: NA
j_call: TRBJ2-1
v_call: TRBV7-9
cdr3_nt: TGTGCCAGCAGCTCGACTAGCGGGGGGCTTAGTGAGCAGTTCTTC
cdr3_aa: CASSSTSGGLSEQFF

d_call: TRBD1
clone_size: few
j_call: TRBJ2-2
v_call: TRBV28
cdr3_nt: TGTGCCAGCAGCCAGACGGACAGGGTATGGTCCGGGGAGCTGTTTTTT
cdr3_aa: CASSQTDRVWSGELFF

d_call: TRBD1
clone_size: NA
j_call: TRBJ2-5
v_call: TRBV27
cdr3_nt: TGTGCCAGCAGTCAGTCGGACAGGGCCTCCCAAGAGACCCAGTACTTC
cdr3_aa: CASSQSDRASQETQYF

d_call: NA
clone_size: NA
j_call: TRBJ1-2
v_call: TRBV6-1
cdr3_nt: TGTGCCAGCAGGCCACGGGCTAACTATGGCTACACCTTC
cdr3_aa: CASRPRANYGYTF

d_call: TRBD2
clone_size: NA
j_call: TRBJ2-2
v_call: TRBV28
cdr3_nt: TGTGCCAGCAGGAGACTAGCGGGGGTTAACACCGGGGAGCTGTTTTTT
cdr3_aa: CASRRLAGVNTGELFF